Following are 5 T cell receptor beta chains from one sample sequenced in a study of response to subunit inactivated influenza vaccine. TCRdb used MiXCR to reprocess the RT-PCR reads, holding one entry per CDR3 protein. The table includes under 550,000 distinct CDR3 sequences, roughly 8.2% detected once. Specimen: PBMCs from blood, collected around 25 months after vaccination. These receptors came from a man aged 50 to 69 who received an inactivated influenza vaccine.

This clonotype was observed at least ten times. CDR3 sequence reads: CSVEWPVDEQFF. The CDR3 DNA sequence: TGCAGCGTTGAGTGGCCAGTCGATGAGCAGTTCTTC. This chain links TRBV29-1 with TRBJ2-1; D remains unclear. The V gene lost 3 bases and the J gene lost 8 bases, with 11 bases spanning the gap. CDR1 is SQVTM, CDR2 ANQGSEA, per germline. The CDR3 contains 12 residues.

The DNA of the CDR3 is TGCAGTGGAAGCCGGGAGCCGAACACCGGGGAGCTGTTTTTT. This translates into CSGSREPNTGELFF. The chain combines TRBV20-1 with TRBJ2-2; possibly TRBD2 for D (6 bases). This CDR3 has 14 amino acids. V was trimmed by 7 bases and J by 0 bases, leaving 12 bases between them. Per the germline V gene, CDR1 is DFQATT and CDR2 is SNEGSKA (reference sequence).

This chain connects TRBV6-5 to TRBJ1-4, with D possibly being TRBD1 (5 bases). CDR1 is MNHEY, CDR2 SVGAGI, per germline. With 1 base removed from V and 5 bases from J, the gap between germline ends came to 17 bases. The CDR3 contains 17 residues. DNA for the CDR3: TGTGCCAGCAGTTACTTGTCCTTAGGGGCCACGAATGAAAAACTGTTTTTT. Residues: CASSYLSLGATNEKLFF.

The chain couples TRBV5-1 to TRBJ2-7; 9 positions agree with TRBD2. The ends lost 5 bases at V and 2 bases at J; junction bases unmatched: 8. The CDR3 has 15 amino acids. Germline V gene data show CDR1 as SGHRS and CDR2 as YFSETQ. The CDR3 nucleotides are TGCGCCAGCAGTTCTAGCGGGAACGGGGCCTACGAGCAGTACTTC. Protein sequence: CASSSSGNGAYEQYF.

This clonotype was recorded a few times. This chain joins TRBV16 and TRBJ1-5; TRBD1 might be the D (6 bases). Germline V gene data show CDR1 as KGHSY and CDR2 as FQNENV. The V and J ends lost 2 bases and 4 bases respectively, with 9 bases between them. The CDR3 spans 14 residues. In DNA form, the CDR3 reads TGTGCCAGCAGCCAACGGGGGCAGAATCAGCCCCAGCATTTT. Translating it yields CASSQRGQNQPQHF.